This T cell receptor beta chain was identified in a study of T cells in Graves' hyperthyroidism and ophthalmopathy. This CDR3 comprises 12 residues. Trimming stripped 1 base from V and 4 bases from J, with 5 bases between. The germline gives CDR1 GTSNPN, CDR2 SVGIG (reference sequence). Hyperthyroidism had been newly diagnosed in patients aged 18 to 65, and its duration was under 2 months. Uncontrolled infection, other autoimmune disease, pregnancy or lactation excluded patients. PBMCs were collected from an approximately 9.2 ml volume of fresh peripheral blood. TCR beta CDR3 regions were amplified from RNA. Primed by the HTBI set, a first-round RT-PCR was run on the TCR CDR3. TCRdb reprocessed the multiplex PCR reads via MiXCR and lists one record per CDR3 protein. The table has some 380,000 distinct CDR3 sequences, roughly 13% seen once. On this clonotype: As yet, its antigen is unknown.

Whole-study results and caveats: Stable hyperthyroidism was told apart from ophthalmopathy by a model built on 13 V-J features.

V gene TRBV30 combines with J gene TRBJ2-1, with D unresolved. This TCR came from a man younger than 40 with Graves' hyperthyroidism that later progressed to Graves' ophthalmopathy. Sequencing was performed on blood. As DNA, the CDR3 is TGTGCCTGGAGTGAAGTTTACAATGAGCAGTTCTTC. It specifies CAWSEVYNEQFF.